In its sample, the clone carrying this TCR beta chain was seen a few times. This sample is drawn from a study of early T cells in non-severe SARS-CoV-2 infection. Using its own MiXCR run on the 5' RACE reads, TCRdb lists one record per CDR3 protein. Among 45,000 or so distinct CDR3 sequences listed, less than 8.5% were seen once. This sequence was found in an adult who was a healthcare worker with PCR-confirmed SARS-CoV-2 infection or an uninfected control (not recorded which). The sequenced sample consisted of whole blood.

The chain's CDR3 is CASSYPDRGKETQYF. Here the CDR3 DNA reads TGTGCCAGCAGCTACCCAGACAGGGGGAAAGAGACCCAGTACTTC. The chain links TRBV3-1 to TRBJ2-5, with TRBD1 matching 9 bases. Germline V gene sequence: CDR1 LGHDT, CDR2 YNNKEL (reference sequence). The CDR3 extends over 15 amino acids. The ends lost 5 bases at V and 3 bases at J; junction bases unmatched: 7.